The source of this TCR beta chain is a study of shared clonotypes between healthy human individuals. General study findings and limits: The study found lower generation probabilities in non-shared clonotypes than in those shared by all four donors. Shared across four donors were around 5% of the naive CD4 clonotypes. Memory subsets generally showed smaller estimated richness than naive subsets did.

In the sorted-subset replicate PCRs, 150 to 250 ng DNA, 25,000 to 35,000 T cell genomes, was used. The repertoire was sequenced with immunoSEQ multiplex PCR; TCRdb's copy has only in-frame clones and lacks some. The table shows 1.5 million to 2.5 million clones, with approximately 95% occurring only once. The CDR3 length is 15 residues. J gave up 2 bases and V 1 base, and 5 bases lay outside the gene matches. CDR1 and CDR2 (germline): MGHRA, YSYEKL. CD45RO-negative, CCR7-selected cells formed the naive CD8 fraction, which excluded terminally differentiated effector memory CD45RA+ cells. A word on this clone: Its antigen is not identified.

The chain employs TRBV4-1 and TRBJ2-7; 7 bases are shared with TRBD1. The sequenced sample was naive CD8+ T cells sorted from blood. This clonotype was sampled from a man aged 18 to 30 in good health. CDR3 region: CASSQGPDRTYEQYF. CDR3 nucleotides: TGCGCCAGCAGCCAAGGCCCGGACAGGACCTACGAGCAGTACTTC.